The 18 T cell receptor beta chains given below trace back to one sample, sequenced in a study of human T cells and chemical hapten exposure. This sample's time point: patch test 1, 2 weeks after DPC sensitization. Stated treatment: therapeutic diphenylcyclopropenone sensitization with weekly scalp DPC. In TCRdb, the RACE reads were re-called with MiXCR into one record per CDR3 protein. The table shows 60,000 to 80,000 distinct CDR3 sequences, with about 31% occurring only once. Sequenced material: whole blood, taken in connection with sensitization to the hapten diphenylcyclopropenone (DPC). The receptors originated from a man in his forties with alopecia areata. Some clones in this sample may be carry-over from other donors' samples.

The V and J genes are TRBV20-1 and TRBJ2-7; TRBD2 matches 8 bases. The CDR3 has 15 amino acids. J gave up 3 bases and V 0 bases, and 7 bases lay outside the gene matches. CDR1 and CDR2 (germline): DFQATT, SNEGSKA (reference sequence). CDR3 residues: CSARDPSGPLYEQYF. CDR3 nucleotide sequence: TGCAGTGCTAGAGACCCTAGCGGGCCGCTCTACGAGCAGTACTTC.

The gene calls are TRBV7-8 and TRBJ2-6, with 7 bases that match TRBD1. The CDR3 consists of 18 residues. The V and J ends lost 2 bases and 1 base, in that order; junction bases with no gene match: 8. Germline V gives CDR1 SGHVS, CDR2 FQNEAQ. CDR3 bases: TGTGCCAGCAGCTTATTACCGGGACAGAAGTCTGGGGCCAACGTCCTGACTTTC. Amino acid sequence: CASSLLPGQKSGANVLTF.

Concerning this clonotype: At one of its ends the junction is not consistent with the germline gene, which may arise from a read error. The gene calls are TRBV5-5 and TRBJ1-3; D uncertain. CDR3 length: 14 amino acids. Germline V gene data show CDR1 as SGHKS and CDR2 as YYEKEE (reference sequence). CDR3 sequence reads: CASSLDNSGNTVYF. The CDR3 nucleotides read TGTGCCAGCAGCTTGGACAACTCTGGAAACACCGTATATTTT. The variable domain in full, with the rest retrieved from reference TRBV5-5 and TRBJ1-3, is DAGVTQSPTHLIKTRGQQVTLRCSPISGHKSVSWYQQVLGQGPQFIFQYYEKEERGRGNFPDRFSARQFPNYSSELNVNALLLGDSALYLCASSLDNSGNTVYFGEGSWLTVV.

The V and J genes are TRBV25-1 and TRBJ2-3; D possibly uses TRBD1 or TRBD2 (6 bases each). This CDR3 contains 16 residues. The V end was cut by 7 bases, the J end by 3 bases, with 20 bases between. Germline V lookup: CDR1 MGHDK, CDR2 SYGVNS. This CDR3 reads CASTQGGLATTDTQYF. CDR3 in DNA: TGTGCCAGCACCCAAGGGGGACTGGCGACAACAGATACGCAGTATTTT.

The chain combines TRBV5-6 with TRBJ2-4; no firm D call. The CDR3 contains 16 residues. Germline V gene sequence: CDR1 SGHDT, CDR2 YYEEEE. Trimming removed 3 bases at V and 0 bases at J, with 13 bases between. CDR3 nucleotide sequence: TGTGCCAGCAGCTCTCGACCGACAATAGCCAAAAACATTCAGTACTTC. Residues: CASSSRPTIAKNIQYF. Complete variable domain (other parts from reference TRBV5-6 and TRBJ2-4): DAGVTQSPTHLIKTRGQQVTLRCSPKSGHDTVSWYQQALGQGPQFIFQYYEEEERQRGNFPDRFSGHQFPNYSSELNVNALLLGDSALYLCASSSRPTIAKNIQYFGAGTRLSVL.

The J gene is TRBJ1-1, the V gene TRBV5-4; D gene uncertain. The CDR3 length is 12 residues. Trimming pared 4 bases from V and 0 bases from J, leaving 4 bases between. In germline, CDR1 is SGHNT, CDR2 YYREEE (reference sequence). The CDR3 coding sequence is TGTGCCAGCAGCGCCGTGAACACTGAAGCTTTCTTT. It is translated as CASSAVNTEAFF.

This clonotype was recorded a few times. The J gene is TRBJ2-5, the V gene TRBV12-3 or TRBV12-4; possibly TRBD2 for D (6 bases). Deletions cut 6 bases from V and 4 bases from J, with 15 bases between. The CDR3 totals 14 residues. CDR3 DNA: TGTGCCAGCAGCCCGATAAGGGGAGGAGAGACCCAGTACTTC. It specifies CASSPIRGGETQYF.

This clonotype was counted only a few times. The genes are TRBV7-3 and TRBJ2-1; TRBD1 matches 7 bases. Unmatched junction bases numbered 1, after V lost 4 bases and J lost 1 base. CDR1 and CDR2 (germline): SGHTA, FQGTGA. The CDR3 is made up of 14 amino acids. CDR3 region: CASSSTGSYNEQFF. In DNA, the CDR3 is TGTGCCAGCAGCTCGACAGGGTCCTACAATGAGCAGTTCTTC. The full variable domain, in which reference TRBV7-3 and TRBJ2-1 provide the parts outside the CDR3, is GAGVSQTPSNKVTEKGKYVELRCDPISGHTALYWYRQSLGQGPEFLIYFQGTGAADDSGLPNDRFFAVRPEGSVSTLKIQRTERGDSAVYLCASSSTGSYNEQFFGPGTRLTVL.

V is TRBV6-1 and J is TRBJ2-2, with a possible D match to TRBD1 (5 bases). The CDR3 spans 16 residues. V was cut by 1 base and J by 1 base, with 10 bases left in between. The germline gives CDR1 MNHNS, CDR2 SASEGT. The DNA of the CDR3 is TGTGCCAGCAGTGAAGTCAGGGCGGAGAACACCGGGGAGCTGTTTTTT. Amino acids: CASSEVRAENTGELFF.

The chain has TRBV28 and TRBJ2-7; 16 positions match TRBD2. The CDR3 totals 18 residues. Germline lookup yields CDR1 MDHEN and CDR2 SYDVKM. Losses at the gene ends were 5 bases for V and 2 bases for J; bases not matched to a gene: 9. This chain's CDR3 is CASSLMAGTSGRAYEQYF. CDR3 coding DNA: TGTGCCAGCAGTCTCATGGCCGGGACTAGCGGGAGGGCCTACGAGCAGTACTTC.

The chain couples TRBV9 to TRBJ2-7; D not resolved. The CDR3 has 14 residues. The ends were cut back, 0 bases at V and 1 base at J, with 8 bases in the middle. In germline, CDR1 is SGDLS, CDR2 YYNGEE. The CDR3, as DNA: TGTGCCAGCAGCGTAGTCGCAAATTCCTACGAGCAGTACTTC. Translated: CASSVVANSYEQYF.

The chain employs TRBV5-1 and TRBJ2-3, with a weak D call TRBD2 (5 bases). Looked up from germline, CDR1 is SGHRS and CDR2 is YFSETQ. The CDR3 sequence is 15 residues long. V lost 5 bases, J lost 2 bases, and 15 bases lay in between. The CDR3 here is CASSSSTSITDTQYF. CDR3 nucleotide sequence: TGCGCCAGCAGTTCTTCTACTAGTATCACAGATACGCAGTATTTT.

The rearrangement joins TRBV6-6 to TRBJ2-7; possibly TRBD2 for D (5 bases). V lost 7 bases and J lost 2, with 15 bases in between. The CDR3 sequence is 14 residues long. Per germline, CDR1 MNHNY and CDR2 SVGAGI (reference sequence). The CDR3 loop reads CASTFEGLPYEQYF. The CDR3 DNA reads as TGTGCCAGCACCTTCGAAGGACTCCCCTACGAGCAGTACTTC.

V gene TRBV5-4 combines with J gene TRBJ2-5, with TRBD1 as a possible D gene (5 bases). Germline values: CDR1 SGHNT, CDR2 YYREEE (reference sequence). V was cut by 0 bases and J by 1 base, with 10 bases left in between. The CDR3 length is 15 residues. CDR3 residues: CASSLELGPQETQYF. In nucleotides, the CDR3 is TGTGCCAGCAGCTTGGAATTGGGGCCCCAAGAGACCCAGTACTTC.

This chain connects TRBV6-5 to TRBJ1-2, with D perhaps matching TRBD1 (6 bases). V was cut by 6 bases and J by 4 bases, with 18 bases left in between. This CDR3 spans 15 amino acids. The V gene's germline CDR1 is MNHEY and CDR2 SVGAGI. CDR3 residues: CASRRGQGGGYGYTF. CDR3 sequence (DNA): TGTGCCAGCAGACGTGGACAAGGGGGGGGCTATGGCTACACCTTC.

The sample holds a few counts of this clonotype. The chain combines TRBV24-1 with TRBJ2-7; 7 bases fit TRBD1. This CDR3 comprises 15 residues. CDR1 is KGHDR, CDR2 SFDVKD, per germline. V lost 3 bases to trimming and J lost 6 bases; unmatched junction nucleotides: 10. The CDR3 coding sequence is TGTGCCACCAGTGATCCGACAGGGAGCAATAGCGAGCAGTACTTC. Translating gives CATSDPTGSNSEQYF.

The V gene is TRBV9, the J gene TRBJ2-1, with TRBD2 matching 14 bases. The CDR3 sequence is 15 residues long. J lost 7 bases, V lost 4 bases, and 4 bases had no gene match. Germline CDR1 SGDLS, CDR2 YYNGEE. This chain's CDR3 is CASSIGTSGRNEQFF. The CDR3 DNA is TGTGCCAGCAGCATTGGGACTAGCGGGAGAAATGAGCAGTTCTTC.

The chain has TRBV28 and TRBJ1-2, with TRBD1 identical over 7 bases. Germline-derived CDR1 and CDR2 are MDHEN and SYDVKM. The ends lost 9 bases at V and 1 base at J; junction bases unmatched: 5. This CDR3 has 13 residues. The CDR3 is CASETGVNYGYTF. The DNA for the CDR3 is TGTGCCAGTGAAACAGGGGTTAACTATGGCTACACCTTC.